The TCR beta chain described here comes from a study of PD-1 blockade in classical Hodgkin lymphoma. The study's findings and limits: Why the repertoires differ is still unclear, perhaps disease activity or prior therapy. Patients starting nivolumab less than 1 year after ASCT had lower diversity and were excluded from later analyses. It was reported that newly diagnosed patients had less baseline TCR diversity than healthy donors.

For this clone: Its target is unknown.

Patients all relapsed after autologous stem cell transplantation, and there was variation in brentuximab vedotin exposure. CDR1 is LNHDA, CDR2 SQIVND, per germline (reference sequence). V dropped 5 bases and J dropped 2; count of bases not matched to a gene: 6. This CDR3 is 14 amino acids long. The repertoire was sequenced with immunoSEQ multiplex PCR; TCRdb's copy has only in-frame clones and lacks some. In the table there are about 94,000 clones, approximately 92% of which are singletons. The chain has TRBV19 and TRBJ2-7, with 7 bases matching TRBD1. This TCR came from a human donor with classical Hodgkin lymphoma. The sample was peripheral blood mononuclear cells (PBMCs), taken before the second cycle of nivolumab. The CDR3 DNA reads TGTGCCAGTAGTCCAAAACAGGGGACCTACGAGCAGTACTTC. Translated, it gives CASSPKQGTYEQYF.